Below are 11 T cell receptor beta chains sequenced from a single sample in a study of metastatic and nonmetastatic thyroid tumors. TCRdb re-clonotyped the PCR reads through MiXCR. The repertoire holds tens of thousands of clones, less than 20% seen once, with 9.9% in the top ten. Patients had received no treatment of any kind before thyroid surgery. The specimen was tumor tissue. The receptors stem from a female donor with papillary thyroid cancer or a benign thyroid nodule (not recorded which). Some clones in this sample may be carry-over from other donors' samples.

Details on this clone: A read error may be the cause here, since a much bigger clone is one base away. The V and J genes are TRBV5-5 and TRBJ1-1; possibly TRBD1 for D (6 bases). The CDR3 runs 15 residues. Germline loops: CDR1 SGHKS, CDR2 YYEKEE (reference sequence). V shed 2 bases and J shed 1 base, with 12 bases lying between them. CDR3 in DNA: TGTGCCAGCAGCTTTCGACAGGCCGGGAACACTGAAGCTTTCTTT. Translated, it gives CASSFRQAGNTEAFF.

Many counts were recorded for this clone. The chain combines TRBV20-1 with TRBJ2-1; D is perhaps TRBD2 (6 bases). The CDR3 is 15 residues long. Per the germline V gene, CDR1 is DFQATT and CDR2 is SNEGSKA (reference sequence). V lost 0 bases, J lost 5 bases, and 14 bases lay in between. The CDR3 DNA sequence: TGCAGTGCTAGAGATGGTAGTATAGCGGACAATGAGCAGTTCTTC. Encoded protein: CSARDGSIADNEQFF.

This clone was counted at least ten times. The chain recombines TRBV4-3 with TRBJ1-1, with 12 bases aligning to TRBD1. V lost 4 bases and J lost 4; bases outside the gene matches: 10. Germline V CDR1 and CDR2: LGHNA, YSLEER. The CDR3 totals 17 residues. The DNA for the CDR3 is TGCGCCAGCAGCCCCGAGTGGGGACAGGGGGCCGGCACTGAAGCTTTCTTT. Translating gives CASSPEWGQGAGTEAFF.

CDR3 sequence reads: CSVSAGVGNQPQHF. The CDR3 nucleotides read TGCAGTGTTAGTGCCGGAGTAGGCAATCAGCCCCAGCATTTT. V gene TRBV20-1 combines with J gene TRBJ1-5; no clear D. The CDR3 totals 14 residues. Trimming took 7 bases from V and 2 from J, leaving 15 bases between them. The germline CDR1 and CDR2 sequences are DFQATT and SNEGSKA (reference sequence).

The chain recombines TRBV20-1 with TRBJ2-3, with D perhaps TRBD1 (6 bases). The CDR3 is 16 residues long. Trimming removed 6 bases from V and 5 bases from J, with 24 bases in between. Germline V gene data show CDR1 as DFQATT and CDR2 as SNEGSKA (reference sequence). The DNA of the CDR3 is TGCAGTGCCAAGCAGGGGTGGTGTAGTTGGTTAGATACGCAGTATTTT. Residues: CSAKQGWCSWLDTQYF.

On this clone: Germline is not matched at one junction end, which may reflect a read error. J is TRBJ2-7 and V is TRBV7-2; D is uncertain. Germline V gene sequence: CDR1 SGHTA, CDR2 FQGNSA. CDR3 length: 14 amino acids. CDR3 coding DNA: TGTGCCATCAGCTTGGTCGGATCCTCCTACGAGCAGTACTTC. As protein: CAISLVGSSYEQYF.

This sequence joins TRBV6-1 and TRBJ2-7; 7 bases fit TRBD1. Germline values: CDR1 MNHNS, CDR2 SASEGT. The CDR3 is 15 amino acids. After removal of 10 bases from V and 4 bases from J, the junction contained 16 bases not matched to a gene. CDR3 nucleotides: TGTGCCACTCTCACCCACCACAGGGGTGTGTACGAGCAGTACTTC. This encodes CATLTHHRGVYEQYF.

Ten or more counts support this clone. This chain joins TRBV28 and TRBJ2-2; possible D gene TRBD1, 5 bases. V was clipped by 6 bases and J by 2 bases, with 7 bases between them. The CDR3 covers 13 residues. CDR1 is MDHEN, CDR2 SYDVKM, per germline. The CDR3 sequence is CASRDTNTGELFF. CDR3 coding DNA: TGTGCCAGCAGGGACACCAACACCGGGGAGCTGTTTTTT.

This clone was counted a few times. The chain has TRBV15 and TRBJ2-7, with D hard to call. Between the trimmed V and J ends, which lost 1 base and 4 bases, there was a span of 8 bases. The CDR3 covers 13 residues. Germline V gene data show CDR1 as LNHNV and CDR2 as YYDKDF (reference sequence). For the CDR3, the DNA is TGTGCCACCAGCAGAGCACTAAATTACGAGCAGTACTTC. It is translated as CATSRALNYEQYF.

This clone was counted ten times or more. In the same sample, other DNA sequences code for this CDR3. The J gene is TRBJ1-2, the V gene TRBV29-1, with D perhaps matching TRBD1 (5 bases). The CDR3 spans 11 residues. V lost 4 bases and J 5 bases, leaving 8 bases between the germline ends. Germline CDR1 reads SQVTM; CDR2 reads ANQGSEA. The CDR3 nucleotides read TGCAGCGTTGCGGCAGGGTATGGCTACACCTTC. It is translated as CSVAAGYGYTF.

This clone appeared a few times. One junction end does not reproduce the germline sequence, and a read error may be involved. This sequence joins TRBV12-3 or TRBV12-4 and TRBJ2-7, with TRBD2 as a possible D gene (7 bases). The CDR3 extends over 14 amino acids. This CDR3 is CAISLGGGFNDQYF. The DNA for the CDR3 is TGTGCCATCAGTTTAGGGGGGGGCTTCAACGATCAGTACTTC.